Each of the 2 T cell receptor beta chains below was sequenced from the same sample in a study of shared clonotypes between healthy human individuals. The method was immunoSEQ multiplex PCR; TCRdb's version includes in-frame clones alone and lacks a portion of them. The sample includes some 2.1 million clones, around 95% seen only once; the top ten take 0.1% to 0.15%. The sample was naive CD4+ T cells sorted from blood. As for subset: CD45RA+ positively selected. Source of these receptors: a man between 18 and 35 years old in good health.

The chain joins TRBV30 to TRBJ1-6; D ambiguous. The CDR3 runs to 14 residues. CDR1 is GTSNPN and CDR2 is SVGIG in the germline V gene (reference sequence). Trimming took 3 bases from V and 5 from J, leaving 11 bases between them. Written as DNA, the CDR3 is TGTGCCTGGAGGTCGGGGAAGGATAATTCACCCCTCCACTTT. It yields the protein CAWRSGKDNSPLHF.

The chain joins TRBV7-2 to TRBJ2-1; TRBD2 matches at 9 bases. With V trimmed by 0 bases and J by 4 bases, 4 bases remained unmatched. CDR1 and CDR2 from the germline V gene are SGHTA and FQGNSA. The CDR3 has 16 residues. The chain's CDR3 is CASSLAASGKYNEQFF. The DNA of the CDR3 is TGTGCCAGCAGCTTAGCGGCTAGCGGGAAGTACAATGAGCAGTTCTTC.